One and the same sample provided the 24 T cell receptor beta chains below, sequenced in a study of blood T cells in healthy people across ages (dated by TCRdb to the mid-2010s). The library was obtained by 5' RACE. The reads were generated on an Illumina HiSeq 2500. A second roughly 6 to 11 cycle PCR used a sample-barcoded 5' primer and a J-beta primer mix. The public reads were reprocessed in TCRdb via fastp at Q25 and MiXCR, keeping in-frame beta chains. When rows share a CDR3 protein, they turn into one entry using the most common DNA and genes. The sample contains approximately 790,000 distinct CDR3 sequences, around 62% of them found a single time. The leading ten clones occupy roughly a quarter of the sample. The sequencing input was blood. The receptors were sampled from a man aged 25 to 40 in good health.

The CDR3: CASTRGAPETQYF. The CDR3 DNA follows: TGTGCCAGCACTCGGGGGGCTCCAGAGACCCAGTACTTC. The rearrangement uses TRBV25-1 and TRBJ2-5, with D tentatively TRBD2 (7 bases). This CDR3 contains 13 residues. Germline assignment: CDR1 MGHDK and CDR2 SYGVNS. Trimming removed 7 bases from V and 4 bases from J, with 13 bases in between.

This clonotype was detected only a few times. CDR3 region: CASSVIGLTSTDTQYF. CDR3 DNA sequence: TGTGCCAGCAGCGTAATAGGCCTTACCAGCACAGATACGCAGTATTTT. J is TRBJ2-3 and V is TRBV9; D not resolved. Germline V gives CDR1 SGDLS, CDR2 YYNGEE. The CDR3 contains 16 residues. Trimming left V 1 base short and J 0 bases short, with 12 bases between.

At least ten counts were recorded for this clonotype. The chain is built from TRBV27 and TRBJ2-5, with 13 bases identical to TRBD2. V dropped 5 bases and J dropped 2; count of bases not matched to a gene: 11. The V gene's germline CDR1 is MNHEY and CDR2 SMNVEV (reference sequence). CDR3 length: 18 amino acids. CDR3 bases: TGTGCCAGCAGTCCGGGGACTAGCGGGATTCCCACTCAAGAGACCCAGTACTTC. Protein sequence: CASSPGTSGIPTQETQYF.

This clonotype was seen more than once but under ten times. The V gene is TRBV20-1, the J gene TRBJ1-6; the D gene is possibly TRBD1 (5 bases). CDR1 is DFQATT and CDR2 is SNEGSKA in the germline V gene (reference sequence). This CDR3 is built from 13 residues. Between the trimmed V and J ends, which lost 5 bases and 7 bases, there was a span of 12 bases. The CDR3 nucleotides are TGCAGTGCTGAACGGGGACGGAATTCACCCCTCCACTTT. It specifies CSAERGRNSPLHF.

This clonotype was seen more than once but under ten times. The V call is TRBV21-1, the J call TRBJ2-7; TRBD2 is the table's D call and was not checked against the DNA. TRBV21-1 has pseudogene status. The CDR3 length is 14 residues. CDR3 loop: CASSNMGEGNEQYF. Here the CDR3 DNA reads TGTGCCAGCAGCAATATGGGAGAAGGCAACGAGCAGTACTTC.

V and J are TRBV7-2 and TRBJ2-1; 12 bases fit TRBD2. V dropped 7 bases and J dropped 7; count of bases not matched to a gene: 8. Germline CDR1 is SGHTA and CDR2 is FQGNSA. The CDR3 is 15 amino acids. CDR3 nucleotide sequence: TGTGCCAGCACCAGGACTAGCGGGGCGGGGAATGAGCAGTTCTTC. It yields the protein CASTRTSGAGNEQFF. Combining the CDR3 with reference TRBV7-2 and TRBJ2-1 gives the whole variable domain GAGVSQSPSNKVTEKGKDVELRCDPISGHTALYWYRQSLGQGLEFLIYFQGNSAPDKSGLPSDRFSAERTGGSVSTLTIQRTQQEDSAVYLCASTRTSGAGNEQFFGPGTRLTVL.

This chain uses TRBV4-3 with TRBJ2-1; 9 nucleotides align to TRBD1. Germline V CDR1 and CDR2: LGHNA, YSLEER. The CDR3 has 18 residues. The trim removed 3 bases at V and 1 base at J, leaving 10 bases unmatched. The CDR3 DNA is TGCGCCAGCAGCCACCGAAGCTTAGGGACAGGGTCCTACAATGAGCAGTTCTTC. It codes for CASSHRSLGTGSYNEQFF.

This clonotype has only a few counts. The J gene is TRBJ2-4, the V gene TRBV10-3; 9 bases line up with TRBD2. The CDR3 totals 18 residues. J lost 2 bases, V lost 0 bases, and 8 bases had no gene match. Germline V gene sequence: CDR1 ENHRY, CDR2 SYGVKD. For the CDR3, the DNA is TGTGCCATCAGTGAGTCGTCAGCGGGGGGCCCAACCAAAAACATTCAGTACTTC. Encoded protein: CAISESSAGGPTKNIQYF.

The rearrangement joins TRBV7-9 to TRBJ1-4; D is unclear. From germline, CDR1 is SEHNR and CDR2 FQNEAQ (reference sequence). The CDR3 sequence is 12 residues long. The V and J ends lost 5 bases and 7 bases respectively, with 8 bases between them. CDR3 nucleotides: TGTGCCAGCAGCCGTTCTAGTGAAAAACTGTTTTTT. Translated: CASSRSSEKLFF.

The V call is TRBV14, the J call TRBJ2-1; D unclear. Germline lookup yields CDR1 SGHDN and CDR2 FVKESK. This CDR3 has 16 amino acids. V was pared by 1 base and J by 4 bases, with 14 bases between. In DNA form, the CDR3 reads TGTGCCAGCAGCCAAGTTCAACAGCCCCTTTACAATGAGCAGTTCTTC. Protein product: CASSQVQQPLYNEQFF.

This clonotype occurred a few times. CDR3 residues: CASSQARGVSSYEQYF. The CDR3 nucleotides read TGCGCCAGCAGCCAAGCCCGGGGGGTAAGCTCCTACGAGCAGTACTTC. This chain uses TRBV4-3 with TRBJ2-7, with 7 bases fitting TRBD2. After removal of 1 base from V and 0 bases from J, the junction contained 6 bases not matched to a gene. Germline V gene lookup returns CDR1 LGHNA and CDR2 YSLEER. CDR3 length: 16 residues.

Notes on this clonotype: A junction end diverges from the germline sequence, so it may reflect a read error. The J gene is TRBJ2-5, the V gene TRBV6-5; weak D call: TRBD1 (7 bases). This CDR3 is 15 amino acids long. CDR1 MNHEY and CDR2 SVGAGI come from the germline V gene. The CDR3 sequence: CASSYHRGTRETQCF. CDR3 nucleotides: TGTGCCAGCAGTTACCACAGGGGTACACGGGAGACCCAGTGCTTC.

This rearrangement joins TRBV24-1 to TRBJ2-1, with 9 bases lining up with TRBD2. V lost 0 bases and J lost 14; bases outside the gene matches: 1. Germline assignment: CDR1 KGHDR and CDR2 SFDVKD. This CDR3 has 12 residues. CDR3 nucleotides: TGTGCCACCAGTGATTTGGTAGCGGGGGAGTTCTTC. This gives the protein CATSDLVAGEFF.

The CDR3 loop reads CASSHHEGGTFTYEQYF. In nucleotides, the CDR3 is TGCGCCAGCAGCCATCACGAGGGAGGGACATTCACCTACGAGCAGTACTTC. The chain links TRBV4-1 to TRBJ2-7; maybe TRBD2 (7 bases). The CDR3 consists of 17 residues. V lost 3 bases to trimming and J lost 2 bases, with 20 bases between them. Germline V lookup: CDR1 MGHRA, CDR2 YSYEKL.

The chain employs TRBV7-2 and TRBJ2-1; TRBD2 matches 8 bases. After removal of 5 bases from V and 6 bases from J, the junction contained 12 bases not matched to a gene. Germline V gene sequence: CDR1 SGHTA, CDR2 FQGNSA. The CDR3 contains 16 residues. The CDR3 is CASSVHSGGRGNEQFF. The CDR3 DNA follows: TGTGCCAGCAGCGTTCACAGCGGGGGCCGGGGCAATGAGCAGTTCTTC.

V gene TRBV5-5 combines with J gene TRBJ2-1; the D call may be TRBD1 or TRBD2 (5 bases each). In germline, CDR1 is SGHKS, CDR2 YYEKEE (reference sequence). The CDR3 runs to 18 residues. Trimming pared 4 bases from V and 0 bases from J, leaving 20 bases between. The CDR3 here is CASSLRPGRTSSYNEQFF. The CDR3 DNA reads TGTGCCAGCAGCCTGCGTCCGGGGCGAACCAGCTCCTACAATGAGCAGTTCTTC.

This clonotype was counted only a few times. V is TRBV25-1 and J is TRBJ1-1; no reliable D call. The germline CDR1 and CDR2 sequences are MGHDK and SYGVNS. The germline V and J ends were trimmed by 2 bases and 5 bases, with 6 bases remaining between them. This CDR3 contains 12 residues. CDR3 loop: CASSEGRTEAFF. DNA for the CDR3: TGTGCCAGCAGTGAAGGTAGGACTGAAGCTTTCTTT.

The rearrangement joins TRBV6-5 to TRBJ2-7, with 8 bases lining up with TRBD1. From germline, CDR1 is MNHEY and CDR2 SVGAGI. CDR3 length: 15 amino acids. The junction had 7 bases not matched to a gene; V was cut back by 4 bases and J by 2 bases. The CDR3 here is CASSSPDRGTYEQYF. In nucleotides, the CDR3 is TGTGCCAGCAGTTCTCCCGACAGGGGAACCTACGAGCAGTACTTC.

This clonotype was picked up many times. The CDR3 DNA reads as TGCAGTTCAGTTCCTGGGGGGCAGGTGGGCTACACCTTC. It encodes CSSVPGGQVGYTF. The chain employs TRBV20-1 and TRBJ1-2; a weak D match, TRBD1 (6 bases). The ends were cut back, 8 bases at V and 8 bases at J, with 21 bases in the middle. The CDR3 totals 13 residues. Per germline, CDR1 DFQATT and CDR2 SNEGSKA (reference sequence).

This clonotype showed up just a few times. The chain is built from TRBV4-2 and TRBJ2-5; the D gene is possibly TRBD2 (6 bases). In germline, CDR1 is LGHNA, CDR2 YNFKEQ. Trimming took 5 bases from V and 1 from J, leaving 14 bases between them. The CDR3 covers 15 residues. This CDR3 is CASSSVAGTQETQYF. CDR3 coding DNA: TGTGCCAGCAGCTCCGTGGCGGGGACCCAAGAGACCCAGTACTTC.

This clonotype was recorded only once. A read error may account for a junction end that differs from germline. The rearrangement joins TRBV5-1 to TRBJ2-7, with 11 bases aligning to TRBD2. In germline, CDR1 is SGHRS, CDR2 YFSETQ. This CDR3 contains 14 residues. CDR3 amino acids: CASSETSGVYEQYF. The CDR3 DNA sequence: TGCGCCAGCAGCGAGACTAGCGGGGTCTACGAGCAGTATTTC. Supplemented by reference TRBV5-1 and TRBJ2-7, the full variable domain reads KAGVTQTPRYLIKTRGQQVTLSCSPISGHRSVSWYQQTPGQGLQFLFEYFSETQRNKGNFPGRFSGRQFSNSRSEMNVSTLELGDSALYLCASSETSGVYEQYFGPGTRLTVT.

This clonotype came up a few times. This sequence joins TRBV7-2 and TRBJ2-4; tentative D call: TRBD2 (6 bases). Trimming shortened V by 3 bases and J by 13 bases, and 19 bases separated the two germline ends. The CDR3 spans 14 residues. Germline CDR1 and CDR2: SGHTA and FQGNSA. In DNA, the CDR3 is TGTGCCAGCAGCTTGCGGGACCCAGCTCGGGAGCAGTACTTC. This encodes CASSLRDPAREQYF.

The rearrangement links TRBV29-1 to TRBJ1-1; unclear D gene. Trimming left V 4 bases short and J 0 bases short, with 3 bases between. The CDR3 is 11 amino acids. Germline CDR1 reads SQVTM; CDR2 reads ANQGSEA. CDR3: CSVVLNTEAFF. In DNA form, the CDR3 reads TGCAGCGTTGTCCTGAACACTGAAGCTTTCTTT.

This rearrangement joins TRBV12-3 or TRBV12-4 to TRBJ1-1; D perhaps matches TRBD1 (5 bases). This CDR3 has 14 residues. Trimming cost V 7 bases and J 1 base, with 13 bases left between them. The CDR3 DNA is TGTGCCAGCAACCCAGGGACGTGGAACACTGAAGCTTTCTTT. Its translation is CASNPGTWNTEAFF.